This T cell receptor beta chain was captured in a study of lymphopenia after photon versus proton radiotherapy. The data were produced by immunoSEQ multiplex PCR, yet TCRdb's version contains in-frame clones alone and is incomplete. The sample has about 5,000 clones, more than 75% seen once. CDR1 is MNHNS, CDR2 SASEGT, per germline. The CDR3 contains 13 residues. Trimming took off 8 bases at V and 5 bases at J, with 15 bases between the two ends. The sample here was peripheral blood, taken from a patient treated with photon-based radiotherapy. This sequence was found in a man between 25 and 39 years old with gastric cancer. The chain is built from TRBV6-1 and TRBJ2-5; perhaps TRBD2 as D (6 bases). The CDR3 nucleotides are TGTGCCAGCTTCACGCGGGGATCGGAGACCCAGTACTTC. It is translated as CASFTRGSETQYF.